By frequency, the clone carrying this T cell receptor beta chain registers medium-sized. Its antigen remains unknown. This specimen comes from a study of T cell clusters in autoimmune cytopenias. For the study at large: Per sample, median TRB depth was roughly 56,000 reads, yielding a median 2,350 distinct clonotypes.

Germline assignment: CDR1 SGHAT and CDR2 FQDESV (reference sequence). CDR3 length equals 16 residues. TRB was amplified from about 270 ng of peripheral blood genomic DNA per sample. TRB rearrangements were amplified by touch-down multiplex PCR with mixed TRB-A/B primers. TCRdb reprocessed the multiplex PCR reads, with one entry per CDR3 protein and no DNA. This sample contains about 5,000 distinct CDR3 sequences. Study-level points and caveats: No experiment has yet validated the function of the T cell clusters defined in silico.

The chain has TRBV11-1 and TRBJ2-2; TCRdb names TRBD1, which stays unverified in the absence of DNA. This receptor was identified in a human donor with an autoimmune cytopenia or autoimmune hepatitis (not recorded which). The sample taken for sequencing was peripheral blood. The CDR3 sequence: CASSSRPGTSTGELFF.